These T cell receptor beta chains were read from a single sample in a study of human T cells and chemical hapten exposure. TCRdb independently ran MiXCR on the RACE reads; one entry per CDR3 protein. This table holds 28,000 or so distinct CDR3 sequences, nearly 6% found once. Specimen: whole blood, collected in connection with sensitization to the hapten diphenylcyclopropenone (DPC). These receptors were obtained from a man under 40 with alopecia areata. Some clones in this sample may be carry-over from other donors' samples. CDR3s include the opening cysteine and the closing phenylalanine or tryptophan. Fields, in order: J gene, V gene, D gene, clone size, CDR3 protein, CDR3 DNA. A D gene is named only where the DNA matches it firmly. Clone size appears in some rows only: once, few, many, or a class for an expanded clone.

TRBJ1-5 | TRBV7-2 | . | many | CASRGAGEGNQPQHF | TGTGCCAGCAGAGGAGCAGGGGAGGGCAATCAGCCCCAGCATTTT
TRBJ2-5 | TRBV29-1 | . | many | CSVVGGQETQYF | TGCAGCGTTGTAGGGGGGCAAGAGACCCAGTACTTC
TRBJ1-5 | TRBV2 | TRBD1 | many | CASKWGQDSHQPQHF | TGTGCCAGCAAATGGGGACAGGACTCCCATCAGCCCCAGCATTTT
TRBJ2-3 | TRBV11-2 | TRBD2 | many | CASSLSGNPHTQYF | TGTGCCAGCAGCTTAAGCGGGAACCCTCATACGCAGTATTTT
TRBJ1-5 | TRBV27 | . | many | CASGGFNQPQHF | TGTGCCAGCGGGGGGTTCAATCAGCCCCAGCATTTT
TRBJ1-6 | TRBV2 | TRBD1 | . | CASVRTGMNSPLHF | TGTGCCAGCGTTAGGACAGGGATGAATTCACCCCTCCACTTT
TRBJ2-5 | TRBV19 | . | many | CASSASTGRKETQYF | TGTGCCAGTAGTGCGTCGACAGGTCGCAAAGAGACCCAGTACTTC
TRBJ2-2 | TRBV20-1 | . | many | CSARGRSPDTGELFF | TGCAGTGCTAGAGGAAGATCCCCAGACACCGGGGAGCTGTTTTTT
TRBJ2-1 | TRBV7-9 | . | once | CASSWTINNEQFF | TGTGCCAGCAGCTGGACTATCAACAATGAGCAGTTCTTC
TRBJ2-3 | TRBV20-1 | TRBD1 | many | CSAAGTGAGDTQYF | TGCAGTGCCGCCGGGACAGGGGCAGGAGATACGCAGTATTTT
TRBJ2-7 | TRBV27 | TRBD2 | . | CASSSGLAETYEQYF | TGTGCCAGCAGTTCCGGACTAGCGGAGACCTACGAGCAGTACTTC
TRBJ1-1 | TRBV29-1 | . | many | CSVGEPNTEAFF | TGCAGCGTTGGAGAACCGAACACTGAAGCTTTCTTT
TRBJ2-7 | TRBV7-2 | . | many | CASRSGAEQYF | TGTGCCAGCAGGTCCGGGGCCGAGCAGTACTTC
TRBJ2-7 | TRBV4-3 | TRBD2 | many | CASSQDEDGGAYEQYF | TGCGCCAGCAGCCAAGATGAGGACGGGGGGGCTTACGAGCAGTACTTC
TRBJ2-7 | TRBV9 | TRBD1 | many | CASSEWDRTEQYF | TGTGCCAGCAGCGAATGGGACAGAACCGAGCAGTACTTC
TRBJ2-5 | TRBV13 | . | many | CASSLEGGQETQYF | TGTGCCAGCAGCTTAGAAGGGGGCCAAGAGACCCAGTACTTC
TRBJ2-5 | TRBV30 | TRBD2 | many | CAWRRGGRARETQYF | TGTGCCTGGAGACGTGGCGGGAGGGCGAGGGAGACCCAGTACTTC
TRBJ2-3 | TRBV27 | . | many | CASSPPRTDTQYF | TGTGCCAGCAGTCCCCCCCGCACAGATACGCAGTATTTT
TRBJ1-2 | TRBV29-1 | . | many | CSVVGWSYGYTF | TGCAGCGTTGTAGGGTGGTCCTATGGCTACACCTTC
TRBJ2-5 | TRBV12-3/TRBV12-4 | TRBD1 | many | CASSFRTGEETQYF | TGTGCCAGCAGTTTCCGGACAGGCGAAGAGACCCAGTACTTC
TRBJ2-1 | TRBV11-2 | TRBD2 | many | CASSLREGHNEQFF | TGTGCCAGCAGCTTACGGGAGGGACACAATGAGCAGTTCTTC
TRBJ1-2 | TRBV7-2 | . | many | CASSPSPSQASYGYTF | TGTGCCAGCAGCCCCTCCCCGAGCCAGGCCTCCTATGGCTACACCTTC
TRBJ1-3 | TRBV4-3 | . | many | CASSARGISGNTIYF | TGCGCCAGCAGCGCCAGGGGAATCTCTGGAAACACCATATATTTT
TRBJ2-3 | TRBV4-3 | . | many | CASSQDGSGRTDTQYF | TGCGCCAGCAGCCAAGATGGGAGCGGGCGCACAGATACGCAGTATTTT
TRBJ1-3 | TRBV4-3 | . | few | CASSLGSTGVFSGNTIYF | TGCGCCAGCAGCCTGGGGAGCACAGGCGTCTTCTCTGGAAACACCATATATTTT
TRBJ2-5 | TRBV7-2 | TRBD1 | medium-sized | CASSLGGGLQETQYF | TGTGCCAGCAGCTTAGGAGGGGGCCTACAAGAGACCCAGTACTTC
TRBJ1-2 | TRBV25-1 | TRBD1 | many | CASSEGTGGFYGYTF | TGTGCCAGCAGTGAAGGGACAGGGGGCTTCTATGGCTACACCTTC
TRBJ1-4 | TRBV14 | . | medium-sized | CASSPLDSSDNEKLFF | TGTGCCAGCAGCCCCCTCGACAGTTCAGATAATGAAAAACTGTTTTTT
TRBJ1-2 | TRBV19 | . | many | CASSIGQSGGYTF | TGTGCCAGTAGTATAGGTCAGAGCGGTGGCTACACCTTC
TRBJ2-2 | TRBV12-3/TRBV12-4 | TRBD2 | many | CASSPSSGGIGELFF | TGTGCCAGCAGTCCGAGTAGCGGGGGGATCGGGGAGCTGTTTTTT
TRBJ2-3 | TRBV20-1 | TRBD1 | . | CSAQDRGAADTQYF | TGCAGTGCTCAGGACAGGGGCGCCGCAGATACGCAGTATTTT